These 9 T cell receptor beta chains were all obtained from the same sample, sequenced in a study of blood T cell repertoires in COVID-19. The repertoire was sequenced with immunoSEQ multiplex PCR; TCRdb's copy has only in-frame clones and lacks some. Of 200,000 to 250,000 clones listed, around four fifths are singletons. The specimen was peripheral blood. Every receptor here comes from an older woman with active or convalescent COVID-19.

V usage is TRBV3-1 (or the pseudogene TRBV3-2) and J usage is TRBJ2-3; D gene ambiguous. The germline gives CDR1 LGHDT, CDR2 YNNKEL (reference sequence). V was pared by 1 base and J by 6 bases, with 8 bases between. This CDR3 spans 13 amino acids. The CDR3: CASSQVLSDTQYF. The CDR3 region has the DNA TGTGCCAGCAGCCAAGTTCTGTCTGATACGCAGTATTTT.

This chain joins TRBV6-6 and TRBJ2-7; D gene uncertain. The CDR3 sequence is 13 residues long. The V end was cut by 2 bases, the J end by 3 bases, with 8 bases between. Germline CDR1 is MNHNY and CDR2 is SVGAGI (reference sequence). The CDR3 protein is CASSYRGSYEQYV. The CDR3 DNA sequence: TGTGCCAGCAGTTACCGCGGAAGCTACGAGCAGTACGTC.

Comments on this clone: One end of the junction fails to match germline, which may point to a read error. V is TRBV7-2 and J is TRBJ1-2; weak D call: TRBD1 (6 bases). The CDR3 length is 13 residues. Germline loops: CDR1 SGHTA, CDR2 FQGNSA. The CDR3 loop reads CASGFGTTYGYTF. The CDR3 region has the DNA TGTGCCAGCGGCTTCGGGACAACCTATGGCTACACCTTC. The full variable domain, its missing parts supplied by reference TRBV7-2 and TRBJ1-2, is GAGVSQSPSNKVTEKGKDVELRCDPISGHTALYWYRQSLGQGLEFLIYFQGNSAPDKSGLPSDRFSAERTGGSVSTLTIQRTQQEDSAVYLCASGFGTTYGYTFGSGTRLTVV.

This sequence joins TRBV9 and TRBJ2-1; 9 bases map to TRBD2. Germline V gene lookup returns CDR1 SGDLS and CDR2 YYNGEE. The CDR3 is 16 amino acids. J was trimmed by 8 bases and V by 6 bases; bases with no gene match: 15. CDR3 region: CASTLPGASGTHEQFF. The CDR3, as DNA: TGTGCCAGCACCCTTCCCGGGGCTAGCGGGACGCATGAGCAGTTCTTC.

V is TRBV2 and J is TRBJ2-5, with 11 bases identical to TRBD1. Germline assignment: CDR1 SNHLY and CDR2 FYNNEI. V trimming: 3 bases; J trimming: 1 base; junction bases outside the gene matches: 1. The CDR3 consists of 15 residues. The CDR3 is CASSEGQGVQETQYF. The CDR3 DNA follows: TGTGCCAGCAGTGAGGGACAGGGGGTCCAAGAGACCCAGTACTTC.

The CDR3 bases are TGTGCCAGTAGTTCCCCGGGACACCCTAAAAATGAGCAGTTCTTC. Translated, it gives CASSSPGHPKNEQFF. This rearrangement joins TRBV19 to TRBJ2-1, with D perhaps TRBD1 (6 bases). V was trimmed by 5 bases and J by 7 bases, leaving 18 bases between them. This CDR3 comprises 15 residues. CDR1 and CDR2 from the germline V gene are LNHDA and SQIVND (reference sequence).

This sequence joins TRBV4-1 and TRBJ1-5; D possibly corresponds to TRBD1 (5 bases). Trimming took 1 base from V and 5 from J, leaving 9 bases between them. The CDR3 is 14 residues long. Germline-derived CDR1 and CDR2 are MGHRA and YSYEKL. The CDR3 DNA reads TGCGCCAGCAGCCAAGTATTCAGGGATCAGCCCCAGCATTTT. It yields the protein CASSQVFRDQPQHF.

The V and J genes are TRBV3-1 (or the pseudogene TRBV3-2) and TRBJ2-3; D gene ambiguous. CDR3 length: 12 amino acids. The germline V and J ends were trimmed by 4 bases and 6 bases, with 8 bases remaining between them. The V gene's germline CDR1 is LGHDT and CDR2 YNNKEL (reference sequence). The CDR3 region is CASSPRPDTQYF. The CDR3 DNA reads TGTGCCAGCAGCCCCCGTCCGGATACGCAGTATTTT.

The V gene is TRBV5-8, the J gene TRBJ2-2; no clear D gene. V was pared by 4 bases and J by 3 bases, with 4 bases between. This CDR3 is built from 12 residues. Germline loops: CDR1 SGHTS, CDR2 YDEGEE. CDR3 coding DNA: TGTGCCAGCAGCCTGTACACCGGGGAGCTGTTTTTT. Translation gives CASSLYTGELFF.